The 29 T cell receptor beta chains below come from one sample, sequenced in a study of T cells in Graves' hyperthyroidism and ophthalmopathy. Amplification yielded TCR beta CDR3 regions, with RNA transcripts as the source. Initially, a first-round RT-PCR of the TCR CDR3 employed the HTBI primer set. TCRdb itself ran the multiplex PCR reads through MiXCR, one entry per CDR3 protein. The table includes nearly 600,000 distinct CDR3 sequences, 14% detected once. The sample consisted of blood. These receptors were collected from a woman under 40 with Graves' hyperthyroidism that later progressed to Graves' ophthalmopathy.

This clonotype was observed many times. The V and J genes are TRBV28 and TRBJ1-2; D not resolved. The CDR3 loop spans 12 amino acids. Germline V gene lookup returns CDR1 MDHEN and CDR2 SYDVKM. V lost 7 bases to trimming and J lost 4 bases, with 10 bases between them. CDR3 residues: CASNERVYGYTF. For the CDR3, the DNA is TGTGCCAGCAATGAGAGGGTCTATGGCTACACCTTC.

The gene calls are TRBV28 and TRBJ2-1; 11 positions match TRBD2. The CDR3 is 16 amino acids. The germline CDR1 and CDR2 sequences are MDHEN and SYDVKM. V shed 3 bases, J shed 4 bases, and the junction held 5 bases outside the gene matches. This CDR3 reads CASSFGLAGRYNEQFF. CDR3 DNA: TGTGCCAGCAGTTTTGGACTAGCGGGCCGATACAATGAGCAGTTCTTC.

Ten or more counts support this clonotype. The chain employs TRBV7-9 and TRBJ2-1; 7 positions agree with TRBD2. Germline loops: CDR1 SEHNR, CDR2 FQNEAQ (reference sequence). The CDR3 covers 16 residues. V shed 6 bases and J 0 bases; nucleotides not matched to a gene: 8. This CDR3 is CASSFSGSSSYNEQFF. DNA of the CDR3: TGTGCCAGCAGTTTTAGCGGGTCTAGCTCCTACAATGAGCAGTTCTTC.

This clonotype was seen repeatedly, ten times or more. V and J are TRBV28 and TRBJ2-1; the match to TRBD1 covers 8 bases. J was trimmed by 8 bases and V by 2 bases; bases with no gene match: 8. The CDR3 is 15 amino acids. Looked up from germline, CDR1 is MDHEN and CDR2 is SYDVKM. Here the CDR3 DNA reads TGTGCCAGCAGTTTAGAGCAGGGGGCCTTAGATGAGCAGTTCTTC. The encoded protein is CASSLEQGALDEQFF.

At least ten counts were recorded for this clonotype. V and J are TRBV12-5 and TRBJ2-2; D may be TRBD1 (5 bases). V shed 7 bases and J shed 2 bases, with 11 bases lying between them. The CDR3 totals 14 residues. CDR1 LGHNT and CDR2 FRNRAP come from the germline V gene. The CDR3 protein is CASEKTANTGELFF. The CDR3 DNA follows: TGTGCTAGTGAAAAGACAGCAAACACCGGGGAGCTGTTTTTT.

This clonotype was counted only a few times. The chain recombines TRBV7-9 with TRBJ1-4, with D hard to call. Trimming took off 7 bases at V and 0 bases at J, with 12 bases between the two ends. The CDR3 runs to 15 residues. Germline values: CDR1 SEHNR, CDR2 FQNEAQ (reference sequence). In nucleotides, the CDR3 is TGTGCCAGCATCGAAAGGACGGCAACTAATGAAAAACTGTTTTTT. Its protein is CASIERTATNEKLFF. Full variable domain (missing parts from reference TRBV7-9 and TRBJ1-4): DTGVSQNPRHKITKRGQNVTFRCDPISEHNRLYWYRQTLGQGPEFLTYFQNEAQLEKSRLLSDRFSAERPKGSFSTLEIQRTEQGDSAMYLCASIERTATNEKLFFGSGTQLSVL.

Ten or more counts support this clonotype. The chain carries TRBV7-9 and TRBJ2-2; D uncertain. The CDR3 contains 15 residues. CDR1 is SEHNR, CDR2 FQNEAQ, per germline (reference sequence). V was shortened by 4 bases and J by 2 bases, with 11 bases between the two germline ends. The DNA for the CDR3 is TGTGCCAGCAGCTCTTGGAAAGGAAACACCGGGGAGCTGTTTTTT. Translated: CASSSWKGNTGELFF.

The sample holds many counts of this clonotype. The chain employs TRBV7-9 and TRBJ1-4; tentatively, D is TRBD1 (5 bases). CDR3 length: 15 residues. V lost 4 bases, J lost 2 bases, and 11 bases lay in between. CDR1 and CDR2 (germline): SEHNR, FQNEAQ (reference sequence). The CDR3 reads CASSSLGGTNEKLFF. The CDR3, as DNA: TGTGCCAGCAGCTCGCTCGGGGGGACTAATGAAAAACTGTTTTTT.

This clonotype occurred many times. The genes are TRBV27 and TRBJ2-5, with TRBD1 matching 8 bases. Germline V CDR1 and CDR2: MNHEY, SMNVEV (reference sequence). This CDR3 is 16 amino acids long. The ends lost 7 bases at V and 5 bases at J; junction bases unmatched: 15. The CDR3 spells CASTRTTGVEGETQYF. CDR3 bases: TGTGCCAGCACCCGTACGACAGGGGTTGAAGGGGAGACCCAGTACTTC.

The V gene is TRBV6-1, the J gene TRBJ1-2; D not certain. This CDR3 has 15 amino acids. Trimming left V 6 bases short and J 2 bases short, with 16 bases between. Germline lookup yields CDR1 MNHNS and CDR2 SASEGT. CDR3 sequence: CASSPYISPNYGYTF. CDR3 nucleotides: TGTGCCAGCAGCCCTTACATCAGTCCCAACTATGGCTACACCTTC.

This clonotype was detected only once. This rearrangement joins TRBV6-1 to TRBJ1-3, with 7 positions matching TRBD1. The germline CDR1 and CDR2 sequences are MNHNS and SASEGT. The CDR3 length is 13 residues. Unmatched junction bases numbered 5, after V lost 11 bases and J lost 1 base. The chain's CDR3 is CAGKTGSGNTIYF. In DNA, the CDR3 is TGTGCCGGAAAGACAGGGTCTGGAAACACCATATATTTT.

This clonotype was counted between two and nine times. The genes are TRBV30 and TRBJ2-5, with D perhaps TRBD1 (5 bases). Trimming took off 0 bases at V and 2 bases at J, with 10 bases between the two ends. This CDR3 is 14 amino acids long. The germline CDR1 and CDR2 sequences are GTSNPN and SVGIG (reference sequence). CDR3 sequence: CAWSVGQGQETQYF. The CDR3 coding sequence is TGTGCCTGGAGTGTAGGGCAGGGACAAGAGACCCAGTACTTC.

The chain is built from TRBV7-9 and TRBJ1-1; D call uncertain. The CDR3 is 15 residues long. The germline V gene encodes CDR1 SEHNR and CDR2 FQNEAQ (reference sequence). Trimming took 5 bases from V and 0 from J, leaving 13 bases between them. CDR3 in amino acids: CASSDRPGLNTEAFF. CDR3 DNA sequence: TGTGCCAGCAGCGATCGACCAGGCTTGAACACTGAAGCTTTCTTT.

The chain couples TRBV30 to TRBJ1-6; the D gene is possibly TRBD1 (6 bases). This CDR3 region has 15 residues. In germline, CDR1 is GTSNPN, CDR2 SVGIG (reference sequence). Between the trimmed V and J ends, which lost 5 bases and 7 bases, there was a span of 18 bases. The CDR3 protein is CAWSRLNRENSPLHF. Written as DNA, the CDR3 is TGTGCCTGGTCGAGACTTAACAGGGAGAATTCACCCCTCCACTTT.

This clonotype has a count of ten or more. The chain has TRBV12-3 or TRBV12-4 and TRBJ2-2; no reliable D call. V lost 6 bases, J lost 2 bases, and 7 bases lay in between. CDR3 size: 13 residues. As DNA, the CDR3 is TGTGCCAGCAGGAAGGGTAACACCGGGGAGCTGTTTTTT. It specifies CASRKGNTGELFF.

The rearrangement uses TRBV28 and TRBJ2-1; TRBD2 might be the D (6 bases). The ends were cut back, 6 bases at V and 8 bases at J, with 17 bases in the middle. CDR1 MDHEN and CDR2 SYDVKM come from the germline V gene. The CDR3 has 14 amino acids. CDR3 sequence reads: CASSPPVGGDEQFF. CDR3 in DNA: TGTGCCAGCAGCCCACCGGTGGGGGGTGATGAGCAGTTCTTC.

This clonotype was seen ten or more times. The CDR3 sequence is CASSPQTAVADTQYF. CDR3 DNA: TGTGCCAGCAGCCCCCAGACGGCTGTGGCAGATACGCAGTATTTT. The rearrangement uses TRBV11-2 and TRBJ2-3; D is unresolved. The CDR3 is 15 residues long. V was pared by 5 bases and J by 4 bases, with 16 bases between. The germline V gene has CDR1 SGHAT and CDR2 FQNNGV.

The chain combines TRBV30 with TRBJ2-7; D uncertain. From germline, CDR1 is GTSNPN and CDR2 SVGIG (reference sequence). V lost 2 bases, J lost 2 bases, and 7 bases lay in between. The CDR3 covers 12 residues. CDR3 bases: TGTGCCTGGAGTCTTTGGCCCTACGAGCAGTACTTC. Translating it yields CAWSLWPYEQYF.

This clonotype has at least ten counts. The chain carries TRBV28 and TRBJ2-1; perhaps TRBD2 as D (7 bases). The germline CDR1 and CDR2 sequences are MDHEN and SYDVKM. The germline V and J ends were trimmed by 6 bases and 5 bases, with 20 bases remaining between them. This CDR3 comprises 16 residues. As DNA, the CDR3 is TGTGCCAGCAGCCCCCCGGCGGGAGACAGGAACAATGAGCAGTTCTTC. Translating it yields CASSPPAGDRNNEQFF.

This clonotype occurred many times. The chain combines TRBV11-3 with TRBJ1-2; D not resolved. In germline, CDR1 is SGHNT, CDR2 YENEEA. V was pared by 4 bases and J by 4 bases, with 16 bases between. The CDR3 spans 15 residues. The CDR3 nucleotides read TGTGCCAGCAGCTCCCCTCGCTGGGAACCCTATGGCTACACCTTC. It encodes CASSSPRWEPYGYTF.

This clonotype was counted many times. V and J are TRBV6-2 or TRBV6-3 and TRBJ1-5; D gene unclear. Trimming removed 2 bases at V and 7 bases at J, with 6 bases between. This CDR3 is built from 12 residues. Germline V gene data show CDR1 as MNHEY and CDR2 as SVGEGT. Here the CDR3 DNA reads TGTGCCAGCAGTTACGACCAACAGCCCCAGCATTTT. It yields the protein CASSYDQQPQHF.

The rearrangement uses TRBV12-3 or TRBV12-4 and TRBJ2-2, with D possibly called TRBD1 or TRBD2 (6 bases each). This CDR3 comprises 17 residues. Trimming stripped 6 bases from V and 4 bases from J, with 21 bases between. CDR3 in amino acids: CASSFPRVGGTTGELFF. The DNA for the CDR3 is TGTGCCAGCAGCTTCCCCCGGGTAGGGGGGACCACCGGGGAGCTGTTTTTT.

In its sample, this clonotype was seen a few times. The rearrangement uses TRBV19 and TRBJ1-2; no reliable D call. V was cut by 3 bases and J by 4 bases, with 9 bases left in between. This CDR3 spans 13 amino acids. Germline V CDR1 and CDR2: LNHDA, SQIVND (reference sequence). The CDR3 sequence: CASSITTAYGYTF. CDR3 bases: TGTGCCAGTAGTATTACGACGGCCTATGGCTACACCTTC.

The chain couples TRBV14 to TRBJ2-7; 12 positions match TRBD2. CDR1 and CDR2 (germline): SGHDN, FVKESK. This CDR3 is 16 amino acids long. V shed 0 bases and J 4 bases; nucleotides not matched to a gene: 4. In nucleotides, the CDR3 is TGTGCCAGCAGCCAAGATCGGCTAGCGGGAGGGTACGAGCAGTACTTC. Its protein is CASSQDRLAGGYEQYF.

This clonotype was observed a handful of times. This chain links TRBV5-4 with TRBJ2-3; D not certain. Trimming removed 2 bases from V and 4 bases from J, with 14 bases in between. Per germline, CDR1 SGHNT and CDR2 YYREEE (reference sequence). This CDR3 is built from 15 residues. The DNA of the CDR3 is TGTGCCAGCAGCTTAAGTTACGGTCCTGCAGATACGCAGTATTTT. It encodes CASSLSYGPADTQYF.

This clonotype was counted ten times or more. The V and J genes are TRBV28 and TRBJ1-6; D gene ambiguous. The CDR3 is 13 amino acids. CDR1 and CDR2 from the germline V gene are MDHEN and SYDVKM. V was pared by 5 bases and J by 9 bases, with 11 bases between. The CDR3 reads CASSIVFRSPLHF. The DNA for the CDR3 is TGTGCCAGCAGTATCGTATTTCGTTCACCCCTCCACTTT.

The rearrangement links TRBV13 to TRBJ1-1, with D perhaps TRBD1 (6 bases). Trimming pared 2 bases from V and 1 base from J, leaving 11 bases between. CDR1 is PRHDT and CDR2 is FYEKMQ in the germline V gene (reference sequence). The CDR3 is 15 amino acids. The CDR3 region is CASSLSGGANTEAFF. DNA of the CDR3: TGTGCCAGCAGCTTATCTGGGGGGGCGAACACTGAAGCTTTCTTT.

This clonotype was seen at least ten times. Compared with germline, one end of the junction differs, possibly owing to a read error. The rearrangement links TRBV12-3 or TRBV12-4 to TRBJ2-4; D is unresolved. CDR3 length equals 14 residues. DNA of the CDR3: TGTGCCAGCAGCTTAGTGGTAGCCAAAAACATTCAGTACTTC. Translated, it gives CASSLVVAKNIQYF.

This clonotype was seen many times. The gene calls are TRBV18 and TRBJ2-7; 10 positions match TRBD2. This CDR3 has 14 amino acids. Germline lookup yields CDR1 KGHSH and CDR2 LQKENI. V was clipped by 5 bases and J by 5 bases; unmatched bases: 6. Written as DNA, the CDR3 is TGTGCCAGCTCAGAGCGGGAGGGCCTCAACGAGCAGTACTTC. Translated: CASSEREGLNEQYF.